This T cell receptor (beta chain) was sequenced during a study of human T cells and chemical hapten exposure. Unfractionated whole blood was the source of the extracted total RNA. CDR1 and CDR2 from the germline V gene are SGDLS and YYNGEE. Trimming pared 2 bases from V and 5 bases from J, leaving 11 bases between. CDR3 length: 15 amino acids. Unique molecular identifiers were affixed to discrete cDNA molecules within the library. TCRdb itself ran the 5' RACE reads through MiXCR, one entry per CDR3 protein. The sample includes 100,000 to 120,000 distinct CDR3 sequences, approximately 20% of them seen just once.

The chain combines TRBV9 with TRBJ2-6, with D perhaps matching TRBD1 (5 bases). The sequence was collected from a human donor in good health. CDR3 sequence: CASSVTAVRANVLTF. The CDR3 bases are TGTGCCAGCAGCGTGACAGCCGTTCGGGCCAACGTCCTGACTTTC.